This T cell receptor beta chain is from a study of blood T cells in healthy people across ages. With a J-beta primer mix and a sample-barcoded 5' primer, a second PCR ran about 7 to 11 cycles. TCRdb processed the 5' RACE reads anew with MiXCR; each CDR3 protein has one entry. The sample lists more than 650,000 distinct CDR3 sequences; roughly 25% were seen once. This clonotype has a count of ten or more. V shed 10 bases and J shed 5 bases, with 14 bases lying between them. CDR3 size: 12 residues. This sample also appeared in a second study, on T cells of mothers and their children.

Sample: blood. This chain links TRBV12-3 or TRBV12-4 with TRBJ2-5, with D perhaps TRBD2 (5 bases). This clonotype originated in a boy between 10 and 17 years old in good health. The CDR3, as DNA: TGTGCCACCCGCCGGGGTGGTGAGACCCAGTACTTC. Protein: CATRRGGETQYF.